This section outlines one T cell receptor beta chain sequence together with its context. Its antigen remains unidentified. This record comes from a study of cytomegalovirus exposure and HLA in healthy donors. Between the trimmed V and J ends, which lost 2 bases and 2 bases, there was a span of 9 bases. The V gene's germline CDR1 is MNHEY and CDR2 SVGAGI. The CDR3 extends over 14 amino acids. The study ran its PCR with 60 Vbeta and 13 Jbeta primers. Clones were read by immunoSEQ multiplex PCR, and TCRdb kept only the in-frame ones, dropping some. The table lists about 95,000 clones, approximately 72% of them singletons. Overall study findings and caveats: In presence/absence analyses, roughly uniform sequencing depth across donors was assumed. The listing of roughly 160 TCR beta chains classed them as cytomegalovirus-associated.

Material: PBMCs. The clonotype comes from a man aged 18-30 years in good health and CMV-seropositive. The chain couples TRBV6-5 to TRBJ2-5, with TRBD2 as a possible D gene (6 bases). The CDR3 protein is CASSYGAGQETQYF. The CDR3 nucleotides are TGTGCCAGCAGTTACGGGGCGGGGCAAGAGACCCAGTACTTC.